This record concerns one T cell receptor beta chain sequence. The CDR3 extends over 17 amino acids. Germline CDR1 is MNHEY and CDR2 is SVGAGI. The V gene lost 5 bases and the J gene lost 0 bases, with 16 bases spanning the gap. TCRdb ran MiXCR on the RT-PCR reads and lists one entry per CDR3 protein. The data show 650,000 to 800,000 distinct CDR3 sequences, 14% seen once. This receptor was obtained from a female donor in good health, serving as a healthy control. The sample taken for sequencing was memory CD4+ T cells from blood. The chain links TRBV6-5 to TRBJ2-2, with unresolved D. CDR3 DNA: TGTGCCAGCAGTCGCGGATCGGGTCACGCGAACACCGGGGAGCTGTTTTTT. Encoded protein: CASSRGSGHANTGELFF.